This T cell receptor (beta chain) was documented in a study of T cells in Graves' hyperthyroidism and ophthalmopathy. Across the study: At the time of initial diagnosis and before any treatment, peripheral blood was collected. Study results and limitations: Clonotypes that were expanded in thyroid above 0.001 mostly appeared in blood too.

A note on this clonotype: The antigen is not known.

Amplification of TCR beta CDR3 regions used RNA as the template. Using the HTBI primer set, a first-round RT-PCR was run on the TCR CDR3. TCRdb re-analysed the multiplex PCR reads in MiXCR, keeping a single row per CDR3 protein. Of about 560,000 distinct CDR3 sequences in the sample, approximately 16% were seen once. Germline CDR1 is LNHNV and CDR2 is YYDKDF (reference sequence). This CDR3 region has 14 residues. V lost 1 base and J lost 6; bases outside the gene matches: 3. Every diagnosis used clinical symptoms, serum thyroxine and TRAb, thyroid ultrasound and orbital computed tomography. Specimen: blood. V gene TRBV15 combines with J gene TRBJ2-3, with 8 bases that match TRBD2. The sequence came from a young woman with Graves' hyperthyroidism. CDR3: CATSRGGGKDTQYF. The CDR3 DNA follows: TGTGCCACCAGCAGAGGCGGGGGGAAGGATACGCAGTATTTT.